This TCR beta chain was identified in a study of spatial heterogeneity in lung cancer. Broader study findings: Mutation counts in tumors were tracked by counts of expanded intratumoral alpha and beta TCRs.

Time point of the sample: sample taken at primary tumor resection. By proportion, this clonotype is medium-sized. Its cognate antigen is unknown. Trimming removed 2 bases at V and 7 bases at J, with 9 bases between. This CDR3 contains 13 residues. Germline CDR1 is KGHSH and CDR2 is LQKENI. Unique molecular identifiers, one per molecule, were present on every TCR cDNA molecule. In TCRdb, the 5' RACE reads were re-called with MiXCR into one record per CDR3 protein. The top ten hold approximately 19% of the sample, which has 5,000 or so distinct CDR3 sequences, 6% to 8.5% seen once. The V gene is TRBV18, the J gene TRBJ1-5; D is unclear. Sequenced material: lung tumor tissue, taken at surgery. The clonotype comes from a male donor with early-stage non-small cell lung cancer. This CDR3 reads CASSPGWGQPQHF. The CDR3 DNA reads TGTGCCAGCTCACCAGGGTGGGGACAGCCCCAGCATTTT.